Listed here are 30 T cell receptor beta chains from one sample, sequenced in a study of post-analysis software for immune sequencing data. Which antigens these TCRs recognize remains unknown. Tagging with unique molecular identifiers was a feature of the TCR beta cDNA libraries. TCRdb re-called the PCR reads through MiXCR, storing one row per CDR3 protein. The table has about 770,000 distinct CDR3 sequences, 40% to 55% seen once. Notes on the study in general: In patients, about 5 TRBV segments were more frequent than in controls, with TRBV5-6, TRBV5-1 and TRBV20-1 among them.

Specimen: blood. The receptors originated from a girl aged 10 to 17 with multiple sclerosis.

V gene TRBV11-1 combines with J gene TRBJ2-4; unclear D gene. The DNA end is more similar to TRBJ2-7, so the J call may be wrong. The germline gives CDR1 SGHAT, CDR2 FQDESV (reference sequence). CDR3 length equals 15 residues. The CDR3 nucleotides are TGTGCCAGCAGCAAGGTAGCCGGAACGTATGGCGAGCAGTACTTC. Amino acids: CASSKVAGTYGEQYF.

The chain employs TRBV20-1 and TRBJ1-1, with 7 bases that match TRBD1. The CDR3 totals 16 residues. Trimming cost V 3 bases and J 0 bases; bases outside gene matches: 10. The germline V gene has CDR1 DFQATT and CDR2 SNEGSKA (reference sequence). The CDR3 loop is CSARNRGGLMNTEAFF. In nucleotides, the CDR3 is TGCAGTGCTAGGAACAGGGGCGGACTCATGAACACTGAAGCTTTCTTT.

Regarding this clonotype: In this CDR3 the conserved last residue, phenylalanine or tryptophan, is missing, so a read error is likely. The J gene is TRBJ1-5, the V gene TRBV7-2; no reliable D call. Germline V lookup: CDR1 SGHTA, CDR2 FQGNSA. V shed 6 bases and J shed 2 bases, with 11 bases lying between them. The CDR3 is made up of 14 amino acids. The CDR3 DNA follows: TGTGCCAGCAGTCCTCAAAGGGGCAATCAGCCCCAGCATTGT. It codes for CASSPQRGNQPQHC.

As concerns this clonotype: The junction does not match germline at one end; this may be a read error. The rearrangement joins TRBV12-3 or TRBV12-4 to TRBJ1-1, with D unclear. This CDR3 has 13 residues. CDR3 sequence reads: CASRERGNSEAFF. The CDR3 DNA is TGTGCCAGCAGGGAGCGAGGGAACTCTGAAGCTTTCTTT.

In this sample, this clonotype turned up a few times. The gene calls are TRBV4-1 and TRBJ2-1; D may be TRBD2 (6 bases). The CDR3 runs to 16 residues. V was trimmed by 5 bases and J by 6 bases, leaving 20 bases between them. Germline lookup yields CDR1 MGHRA and CDR2 YSYEKL. The CDR3 spells CASSSSPGGMPNEQFF. The CDR3 nucleotides are TGCGCCAGCAGCTCCAGCCCCGGCGGGATGCCCAATGAGCAGTTCTTC.

V usage is TRBV6-5 and J usage is TRBJ1-2; possible D gene TRBD1, 6 bases. Germline V CDR1 and CDR2: MNHEY, SVGAGI. The CDR3 is 15 residues long. The V end was cut by 4 bases, the J end by 0 bases, with 12 bases between. The CDR3 sequence: CASSCHGQSNYGYTF. The CDR3 region has the DNA TGTGCCAGCAGTTGCCATGGACAGTCTAACTATGGCTACACCTTC.

The V call is TRBV7-9, the J call TRBJ2-7; TRBD1 agrees at 9 bases. With V trimmed by 5 bases and J by 2 bases, 7 bases remained unmatched. Germline CDR1 is SEHNR and CDR2 is FQNEAQ (reference sequence). The CDR3 length is 15 residues. The CDR3 nucleotides read TGTGCCAGCAGCCCGGACAGGGGAGGGCCCTACGAGCAGTACTTC. Protein sequence: CASSPDRGGPYEQYF.

J is TRBJ1-3 and V is TRBV12-3 or TRBV12-4, with no clear D. V lost 2 bases and J 8 bases, leaving 13 bases between the germline ends. There are 14 residues in the CDR3. The DNA of the CDR3 is TGTGCCAGCAGTTTAAAGGTTCGGGAGCACACCATATATTTT. It translates to CASSLKVREHTIYF.

The chain recombines TRBV20-1 with TRBJ1-1; a possible D gene is TRBD1 (6 bases). The CDR3 has 12 amino acids. CDR1 and CDR2 from the germline V gene are DFQATT and SNEGSKA (reference sequence). With 1 base removed from V and 5 bases from J, the gap between germline ends came to 8 bases. Written as DNA, the CDR3 is TGCAGTGCTAGAGCGGGACAAACTGAAGCTTTCTTT. Encoded protein: CSARAGQTEAFF.

There are a few counts of this clonotype. This chain uses TRBV7-6 with TRBJ2-2, with D possibly matching TRBD2 (7 bases). The germline V and J ends were trimmed by 5 bases and 5 bases, with 12 bases remaining between them. The length of the CDR3 is 14 residues. CDR1 and CDR2 (germline): SGHVS, FNYEAQ. DNA of the CDR3: TGTGCCAGCAGCATACAGGGAGGGACCGGGGAGCTGTTTTTT. Translating it yields CASSIQGGTGELFF. Combining the CDR3 with reference TRBV7-6 and TRBJ2-2 gives the whole variable domain GAGVSQSPRYKVTKRGQDVALRCDPISGHVSLYWYRQALGQGPEFLTYFNYEAQQDKSGLPNDRFSAERPEGSISTLTIQRTEQRDSAMYRCASSIQGGTGELFFGEGSRLTVL.

CDR3 sequence reads: CSARDPNRFPYYEQYF. The DNA of the CDR3 is TGCAGTGCTAGAGATCCAAACAGGTTCCCATACTACGAGCAGTACTTC. This chain uses TRBV20-1 with TRBJ2-7; tentatively, D is TRBD1 (5 bases). Trimming removed 0 bases at V and 3 bases at J, with 18 bases between. CDR1 DFQATT and CDR2 SNEGSKA come from the germline V gene (reference sequence). The CDR3 totals 16 residues.

The rearrangement joins TRBV6-1 to TRBJ1-2; maybe TRBD1 (5 bases). Per the germline V gene, CDR1 is MNHNS and CDR2 is SASEGT. This CDR3 is built from 17 residues. The ends were cut back, 5 bases at V and 4 bases at J, with 23 bases in the middle. CDR3 sequence: CASSRAKGGGVIYGYTF. The CDR3 DNA follows: TGTGCCAGCAGTCGCGCGAAGGGCGGGGGTGTTATCTATGGCTACACCTTC.

This rearrangement joins TRBV2 to TRBJ2-7; D not resolved. V lost 3 bases, J lost 11 bases, and 11 bases lay in between. Germline V gene sequence: CDR1 SNHLY, CDR2 FYNNEI. The CDR3 has 11 residues. CDR3 coding DNA: TGTGCCAGCAGTGAGTCGTCTAGAGAGTACTTC. Translating gives CASSESSREYF.

This clonotype was observed a handful of times. CDR3 amino acids: CAITVELDQPQHF. CDR3 DNA: TGTGCCATCACCGTCGAGCTCGATCAGCCCCAGCATTTT. The chain joins TRBV10-3 to TRBJ1-5; D is ambiguous. The CDR3 contains 13 residues. V gave up 7 bases and J gave up 5 bases, with 12 bases separating them. Per germline, CDR1 ENHRY and CDR2 SYGVKD.

The chain carries TRBV19 and TRBJ2-1; D gene unclear. This CDR3 contains 14 residues. The ends were cut back, 3 bases at V and 5 bases at J, with 11 bases in the middle. CDR1 is LNHDA and CDR2 is SQIVND in the germline V gene (reference sequence). The CDR3 loop is CASSIGNKHNEQFF. The CDR3, as DNA: TGTGCCAGTAGTATTGGTAACAAGCACAATGAGCAGTTCTTC.

The V call is TRBV4-1, the J call TRBJ2-2; 10 bases map to TRBD2. Germline V lookup: CDR1 MGHRA, CDR2 YSYEKL. Trimming removed 4 bases from V and 1 base from J; junction bases left unmatched: 3. The CDR3 loop spans 16 amino acids. This chain's CDR3 is CASSPGLAVNTGELFF. In DNA, the CDR3 is TGCGCCAGCAGCCCCGGACTAGCGGTGAACACCGGGGAGCTGTTTTTT.

The chain is built from TRBV24-1 and TRBJ2-5, with 10 bases lining up with TRBD2. The last part of the DNA fits TRBJ2-7 better; the J call may be wrong. This CDR3 has 18 residues. Per the germline V gene, CDR1 is KGHDR and CDR2 is SFDVKD. For the CDR3, the DNA is TGTGCCACCAGTTGGGCGGCTAGCGGGAGTACGGCGGGAAACGAGCAGTACTTC. It codes for CATSWAASGSTAGNEQYF.

This clonotype showed up just once. The J gene is TRBJ2-7, the V gene TRBV12-3 or TRBV12-4; 7 positions agree with TRBD1. The tail of the sequence fits TRBJ2-5 better, so the J call may be wrong. The CDR3 sequence is 14 residues long. DNA for the CDR3: TGTGCCAGCAGAGTCAACAGGGGAAAAGAGACCCAGTACTTC. Its translation is CASRVNRGKETQYF.

The chain employs TRBV28 and TRBJ2-7; perhaps TRBD2 as D (6 bases). The V end lost 6 bases, the J end lost 0 bases, and 15 bases lay between the germline ends. There are 15 residues in the CDR3. CDR1 is MDHEN, CDR2 SYDVKM, per germline. CDR3 residues: CASSELAETSYEQYF. CDR3 sequence (DNA): TGTGCCAGCAGCGAACTAGCCGAAACCTCCTACGAGCAGTACTTC.

The chain combines TRBV10-3 with TRBJ1-2; 8 bases line up with TRBD1. CDR3 length equals 14 residues. Trimming at V came to 7 bases and at J to 3 bases, leaving 7 bases not matched to a gene. Germline assignment: CDR1 ENHRY and CDR2 SYGVKD. CDR3 amino acids: CAITPDRADYGYTF. The DNA for the CDR3 is TGTGCCATCACTCCGGACAGGGCAGACTATGGCTACACCTTC.

The chain employs TRBV7-2 and TRBJ1-2; D unclear. CDR1 is SGHTA, CDR2 FQGNSA, per germline. This CDR3 is built from 17 residues. The germline V and J ends were trimmed by 2 bases and 2 bases, with 18 bases remaining between them. DNA for the CDR3: TGTGCCAGCAGCTTATTAGCCCGATGGTCCGTGAACTATGGCTACACCTTC. It yields the protein CASSLLARWSVNYGYTF.

The rearrangement links TRBV20-1 to TRBJ2-3, with a possible D match to TRBD2 (7 bases). V lost 3 bases, J lost 2 bases, and 18 bases lay in between. The CDR3 has 16 residues. CDR1 is DFQATT, CDR2 SNEGSKA, per germline (reference sequence). The CDR3 DNA is TGCAGTGCTAGGGACTTTAGGGGGGGAAACACAGATACGCAGTATTTT. Protein sequence: CSARDFRGGNTDTQYF.

The genes are TRBV7-9 and TRBJ2-7, with TRBD1 matching over 8 bases. This CDR3 comprises 15 residues. Germline CDR1 and CDR2: SEHNR and FQNEAQ (reference sequence). V lost 2 bases to trimming and J lost 2 bases; unmatched junction nucleotides: 5. The CDR3 DNA sequence: TGTGCCAGCAGCTTACCCCGGACAGGGCCCTACGAGCAGTACTTC. This codes for CASSLPRTGPYEQYF.

The chain joins TRBV20-1 to TRBJ1-2; possible D gene TRBD1, 5 bases. The CDR3 spans 13 residues. Germline CDR1 and CDR2: DFQATT and SNEGSKA (reference sequence). V lost 0 bases to trimming and J lost 4 bases, with 9 bases between them. The CDR3 loop is CSAREGGGYGYTF. The CDR3 nucleotides read TGCAGTGCTAGAGAGGGGGGAGGCTATGGCTACACCTTC.

V is TRBV2 and J is TRBJ2-4; D uncertain. V was cut by 8 bases and J by 0 bases, with 17 bases left in between. Per germline, CDR1 SNHLY and CDR2 FYNNEI. The CDR3 loop spans 16 amino acids. In DNA form, the CDR3 reads TGTGCCAGCTCAGATACGTCAGAGTTAGCCAAAAACATTCAGTACTTC. Its translation is CASSDTSELAKNIQYF. Full variable domain (remainder filled in from reference TRBV2 and TRBJ2-4): EPEVTQTPSHQVTQMGQEVILRCVPISNHLYFYWYRQILGQKVEFLVSFYNNEISEKSEIFDDQFSVERPDGSNFTLKIRSTKLEDSAMYFCASSDTSELAKNIQYFGAGTRLSVL.

The rearrangement joins TRBV15 to TRBJ2-4; TRBD1 agrees at 7 bases. V gave up 1 base and J gave up 13 bases; unmatched junction bases: 16. The germline CDR1 and CDR2 sequences are LNHNV and YYDKDF (reference sequence). The CDR3 contains 16 residues. CDR3 DNA: TGTGCCACCAGCAGAGGAACCGGACAGGATGGGGTCCAACAGTACTTC. This encodes CATSRGTGQDGVQQYF.

A few counts support this clonotype. V gene TRBV20-1 combines with J gene TRBJ2-1, with TRBD2 matching over 7 bases. With 8 bases clipped from V and 4 bases from J, the junction kept 11 bases outside the gene matches. The CDR3 is made up of 14 amino acids. Germline CDR1 reads DFQATT; CDR2 reads SNEGSKA (reference sequence). The CDR3 loop is CSQIPRESYNEQFF. CDR3 DNA: TGCAGTCAAATCCCGCGGGAGTCGTACAATGAGCAGTTCTTC.

A few counts support this clonotype. The rearrangement links TRBV20-1 to TRBJ2-5, with 9 positions matching TRBD1. CDR3 length equals 15 residues. Trimming at V came to 1 base and at J to 0 bases, leaving 3 bases not matched to a gene. Germline V gene sequence: CDR1 DFQATT, CDR2 SNEGSKA (reference sequence). The CDR3 spells CSARGDREYQETQYF. The CDR3 DNA follows: TGCAGTGCTAGAGGGGACAGGGAGTACCAAGAGACCCAGTACTTC.

In this sample, this clonotype turned up a few times. The chain uses TRBV29-1 and TRBJ1-4; maybe TRBD1 (5 bases). The V and J ends lost 6 bases and 15 bases respectively, with 14 bases between them. From germline, CDR1 is SQVTM and CDR2 ANQGSEA. CDR3 length: 10 residues. CDR3 DNA: TGCAGCGTCCGCGAGGGGAGTATGTTTTTT. This codes for CSVREGSMFF.

J is TRBJ2-7 and V is TRBV19; the match to TRBD1 covers 9 bases. This CDR3 comprises 14 residues. With 7 bases clipped from V and 6 bases from J, the junction kept 10 bases outside the gene matches. Looked up from germline, CDR1 is LNHDA and CDR2 is SQIVND (reference sequence). CDR3 nucleotide sequence: TGTGCCAGTAAACCCGGGACAGGGTTTTCCGAGCAGTACTTC. Its translation is CASKPGTGFSEQYF.